Below, 22 T cell receptor beta chains from the same sample are listed, as sequenced in a study of blood T cell repertoires in COVID-19. Assay: immunoSEQ multiplex PCR; the TCRdb copy retains only in-frame clones and omits some. The table shows hundreds of thousands of clones, with roughly 87% occurring only once. Material for sequencing was PBMCs or T cells enriched from blood (not recorded which). All receptors come from a woman aged 25 to 39 who had recovered from COVID-19.

A note on this clone: Given the absence of the conserved phenylalanine or tryptophan at the CDR3 end, a read error is likely. Because the CDR3's place on the DNA is in doubt, the DNA is left out and the CDR3 is given as listed by TCRdb. The chain couples TRBV7-9 to TRBJ2-3; the tabulated D call, TRBD2, remains unverified against the DNA. The CDR3 spans 8 residues, counting both ends. Germline V gives CDR1 SEHNR, CDR2 FQNEAQ (reference sequence). The CDR3 here is CASSPDNS.

The chain combines TRBV30 with TRBJ1-2; TRBD1 agrees at 9 bases. V was pared by 2 bases and J by 4 bases, with 11 bases of the junction left unmatched. The CDR3 totals 16 residues. Germline V gene data show CDR1 as GTSNPN and CDR2 as SVGIG (reference sequence). CDR3 in DNA: TGTGCCTGGAGTTCAACCCAGACAGGGGGAATCTATGGCTACACCTTC. This translates into CAWSSTQTGGIYGYTF.

The chain has TRBV24-1 and TRBJ1-5; D is undetermined. CDR1 KGHDR and CDR2 SFDVKD come from the germline V gene. This CDR3 is built from 15 residues. V dropped 3 bases and J dropped 2 bases, with 10 bases sitting between them. DNA for the CDR3: TGTGCCACCAGTGATGGGAGGGTGGGCAATCAGCCCCAGCATTTT. This encodes CATSDGRVGNQPQHF.

The gene calls are TRBV5-8 and TRBJ1-1; perhaps TRBD1 as D (6 bases). Germline CDR1 reads SGHTS; CDR2 reads YDEGEE. The CDR3 is 16 amino acids. Trimming shortened V by 1 base and J by 1 base, and 14 bases separated the two germline ends. In nucleotides, the CDR3 is TGTGCCAGCAGCTTGTACGGCAGGGGAAAGAACACTGAAGCTTTCTTT. Translated, it gives CASSLYGRGKNTEAFF.

This clone was recorded a few times. The rearrangement links TRBV28 to TRBJ1-5; TRBD1 agrees at 8 bases. The CDR3 is 18 residues long. The V gene end was trimmed by 3 bases and the J gene end by 1 base; junction bases not matched to a gene: 11. CDR1 and CDR2 from the germline V gene are MDHEN and SYDVKM. CDR3 in amino acids: CASSLGGAGGLSNQPQHF. The CDR3 bases are TGTGCCAGCAGTTTGGGCGGGGCAGGGGGCCTAAGCAATCAGCCCCAGCATTTT.

Of note for this clone: The junction shows a germline mismatch at one end, possibly a read error. The chain employs TRBV11-2 and TRBJ2-7; TRBD1 is a possible D gene (5 bases). Germline CDR1 is SGHAT and CDR2 is FQNNGV. This CDR3 is built from 12 residues. The CDR3 sequence: CASSLGAQGIDF. In DNA, the CDR3 is TGTGCCAGCAGCTTAGGCGCCCAGGGTATAGACTTC. The full variable domain, its missing parts supplied by reference TRBV11-2 and TRBJ2-7, is EAGVAQSPRYKIIEKRQSVAFWCNPISGHATLYWYQQILGQGPKLLIQFQNNGVVDDSQLPKDRFSAERLKGVDSTLKIQPAKLEDSAVYLCASSLGAQGIDFGPGTRLTVT.

The chain employs TRBV5-1 and TRBJ1-1; TRBD1 is a possible D gene (6 bases). Trimming stripped 4 bases from V and 4 bases from J, with 14 bases between. The CDR3 is 14 residues long. CDR1 SGHRS and CDR2 YFSETQ come from the germline V gene. The CDR3 region is CASSRQDSSTEAFF. Written as DNA, the CDR3 is TGCGCCAGCAGCCGTCAGGACAGTTCCACTGAAGCTTTCTTT.

The chain combines TRBV6-5 with TRBJ1-3, with a weak D call TRBD1 (5 bases). V lost 3 bases to trimming and J lost 7 bases, with 10 bases between them. CDR3 length: 13 residues. From germline, CDR1 is MNHEY and CDR2 SVGAGI. This CDR3 is CASSYPQGNTIYF. DNA for the CDR3: TGTGCCAGCAGTTATCCTCAGGGTAACACCATATATTTT.

The chain is built from TRBV30 and TRBJ1-1, with TRBD1 as a possible D gene (6 bases). CDR3 length: 16 amino acids. Germline lookup yields CDR1 GTSNPN and CDR2 SVGIG (reference sequence). The V and J ends lost 1 base and 5 bases respectively, with 20 bases between them. CDR3 coding DNA: TGTGCCTGGAGTGAAGCGCGGGGGCGCGGGTTTACTGAAGCTTTCTTT. It encodes CAWSEARGRGFTEAFF. The complete variable domain, with remaining parts taken from reference TRBV30 and TRBJ1-1, reads SQTIHQWPATLVQPVGSPLSLECTVEGTSNPNLYWYRQAAGRGLQLLFYSVGIGQISSEVPQNLSASRPQDRQFILSSKKLLLSDSGFYLCAWSEARGRGFTEAFFGQGTRLTVV.

The chain is built from TRBV27 and TRBJ2-7; TRBD1 agrees at 8 bases. With V trimmed by 5 bases and J by 2 bases, 11 bases remained unmatched. The CDR3 covers 16 residues. Per the germline V gene, CDR1 is MNHEY and CDR2 is SMNVEV (reference sequence). The CDR3: CASSQRTGGLPYEQYF. DNA of the CDR3: TGTGCCAGCAGTCAGAGAACAGGGGGGCTCCCCTACGAGCAGTACTTC.

The chain uses TRBV14 and TRBJ2-3, with 8 bases identical to TRBD1. V dropped 4 bases and J dropped 2; count of bases not matched to a gene: 8. Germline V gives CDR1 SGHDN, CDR2 FVKESK. The CDR3 contains 16 residues. The CDR3 nucleotides are TGTGCCAGCAGCCTAGGGACAGGCCTAAACACAGATACGCAGTATTTT. It encodes CASSLGTGLNTDTQYF.

J is TRBJ1-2 and V is TRBV28; 7 bases are a match to TRBD1. CDR3 length equals 14 residues. CDR1 is MDHEN and CDR2 is SYDVKM in the germline V gene. V shed 5 bases, J shed 6 bases, and the junction held 9 bases outside the gene matches. The CDR3 bases are TGTGCCAGCAGTCCCGGGACAGACATACATGGCTACACCTTC. Its protein product is CASSPGTDIHGYTF.

The J gene is TRBJ2-1, the V gene TRBV20-1, with D perhaps matching TRBD1 (5 bases). CDR3 length equals 11 residues. Germline V gene sequence: CDR1 DFQATT, CDR2 SNEGSKA (reference sequence). V shed 6 bases and J shed 9 bases, with 12 bases lying between them. For the CDR3, the DNA is TGCAGTGCCAATCGACAGACTGAGCAGTTCTTC. This encodes CSANRQTEQFF.

Worth noting for this clone: This sample includes further DNA sequences coding for the same CDR3. The rearrangement links TRBV11-3 to TRBJ1-1, with D uncertain. V shed 3 bases and J shed 2 bases, with 10 bases lying between them. CDR1 SGHNT and CDR2 YENEEA come from the germline V gene. This CDR3 is 14 amino acids long. The CDR3 nucleotides are TGTGCCAGCAGCTTGGGGAGAGGCAACACTGAAGCTTTCTTT. Translated: CASSLGRGNTEAFF.

The V gene is TRBV25-1, the J gene TRBJ1-1; D ambiguous. The germline CDR1 and CDR2 sequences are MGHDK and SYGVNS. The V and J ends lost 2 bases and 1 base respectively, with 11 bases between them. The CDR3 is made up of 15 amino acids. CDR3 DNA: TGTGCCAGCAGTGAAGCGGGGTGGAGGAACACTGAAGCTTTCTTT. Protein: CASSEAGWRNTEAFF.

The chain couples TRBV19 to TRBJ2-2; TRBD1 agrees at 11 bases. This CDR3 comprises 16 residues. Germline V gene data show CDR1 as LNHDA and CDR2 as SQIVND (reference sequence). V was pared by 4 bases and J by 6 bases, with 7 bases of the junction left unmatched. The CDR3 is CASSTGTGGVSGELFF. CDR3 DNA: TGTGCCAGTAGTACGGGGACAGGGGGAGTGTCCGGGGAGCTGTTTTTT.

This chain links TRBV12-3 or TRBV12-4 with TRBJ2-7; a weak D match, TRBD2 (5 bases). The germline V and J ends were trimmed by 4 bases and 6 bases, with 13 bases remaining between them. This CDR3 contains 13 residues. CDR3 sequence (DNA): TGTGCCAGCAGTTGGAGGCTGAATGGCGAGCAGTACTTC. Protein product: CASSWRLNGEQYF.

V usage is TRBV6-1 and J usage is TRBJ1-2; TRBD1 is a possible D gene (5 bases). The CDR3 loop spans 13 amino acids. V was cut by 2 bases and J by 4 bases, with 8 bases left in between. Germline-derived CDR1 and CDR2 are MNHNS and SASEGT. CDR3 amino acids: CASSEMGLYGYTF. CDR3 in DNA: TGTGCCAGCAGTGAAATGGGACTCTATGGCTACACCTTC.

The CDR3 sequence: CASTTGRGAGQPQHF. CDR3 nucleotides: TGTGCCAGCACCACGGGCCGGGGGGCGGGTCAGCCCCAGCATTTT. The V gene is TRBV28, the J gene TRBJ1-5, with a possible D match to TRBD1 (6 bases). The CDR3 totals 15 residues. CDR1 and CDR2 from the germline V gene are MDHEN and SYDVKM. V was trimmed by 7 bases and J by 6 bases, leaving 19 bases between them.

This chain links TRBV2 with TRBJ2-3; 11 positions match TRBD2. This CDR3 is built from 16 residues. Germline CDR1 SNHLY, CDR2 FYNNEI. Trimming at V came to 2 bases and at J to 4 bases, leaving 5 bases not matched to a gene. The CDR3 DNA reads TGTGCCAGCAGTGAAAATAGCGGGGGGGCATCAGATACGCAGTATTTT. Its translation: CASSENSGGASDTQYF. The variable domain in full, with the rest retrieved from reference TRBV2 and TRBJ2-3, is EPEVTQTPSHQVTQMGQEVILRCVPISNHLYFYWYRQILGQKVEFLVSFYNNEISEKSEIFDDQFSVERPDGSNFTLKIRSTKLEDSAMYFCASSENSGGASDTQYFGPGTRLTVL.

The chain uses TRBV30 and TRBJ1-3; possibly TRBD1 for D (6 bases). The CDR3 has 12 residues. Trimming shortened V by 5 bases and J by 2 bases, and 7 bases separated the two germline ends. Per the germline V gene, CDR1 is GTSNPN and CDR2 is SVGIG (reference sequence). The CDR3 loop is CAWGDTGNTIYF. The DNA for the CDR3 is TGTGCCTGGGGGGACACTGGAAACACCATATATTTT.

The chain links TRBV19 to TRBJ1-1; 8 bases are a match to TRBD1. Germline CDR1 LNHDA, CDR2 SQIVND (reference sequence). The CDR3 covers 15 residues. V dropped 2 bases and J dropped 6; count of bases not matched to a gene: 8. The CDR3 coding sequence is TGTGCCAGTAGTATATCCGGACAGGGCCGCCCTGAAGCTTTCTTT. Protein: CASSISGQGRPEAFF. The full variable domain, in which reference TRBV19 and TRBJ1-1 provide the parts outside the CDR3, is DGGITQSPKYLFRKEGQNVTLSCEQNLNHDAMYWYRQDPGQGLRLIYYSQIVNDFQKGDIAEGYSVSREKKESFPLTVTSAQKNPTAFYLCASSISGQGRPEAFFGQGTRLTVV.